This TCR beta chain was identified during a study of CD8+ T cells in alopecia areata. Study-wide context: Each day, treated patients took oral tofacitinib twice, at 5 to 10 mg per dose. Study results and caveats: Among patients, TCR sharing was less clear than in mice, a difference possibly due in part to HLA diversity in the patient population. Affected scalp, especially in alopecia totalis/universalis, had a higher clonality than normal scalp did.

RNA was isolated and reverse transcribed to cDNA, the sequencing template. The method was immunoSEQ multiplex PCR; TCRdb's version includes in-frame clones alone and lacks a portion of them. The table shows about 180,000 clones, with over 50% occurring only once. It was from PBMCs that CD4+ and CD8+ T cells were sorted. Germline V gene lookup returns CDR1 MNHEY and CDR2 SVGAGI. Between the trimmed V and J ends, which lost 6 bases and 2 bases, there was a span of 11 bases. The CDR3 runs to 14 residues. To note about this clone: Its antigen is undetermined.

The sample here was CD4+ T cells sorted from blood, taken at week 0. This rearrangement joins TRBV6-5 to TRBJ1-5; a weak D match, TRBD1 (6 bases). This receptor was identified in a human donor with alopecia areata. The CDR3 nucleotides are TGTGCCAGCAGCCCACAGGGCGGCAATCAGCCCCAGCATTTT. This sequence encodes CASSPQGGNQPQHF.